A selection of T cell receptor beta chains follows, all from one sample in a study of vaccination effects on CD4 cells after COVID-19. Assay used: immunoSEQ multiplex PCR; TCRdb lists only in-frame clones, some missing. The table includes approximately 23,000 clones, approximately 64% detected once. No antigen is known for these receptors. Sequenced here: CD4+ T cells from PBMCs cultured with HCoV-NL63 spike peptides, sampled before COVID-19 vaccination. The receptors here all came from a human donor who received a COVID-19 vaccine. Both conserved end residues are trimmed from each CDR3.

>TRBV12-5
ASGLVISRDQPQH
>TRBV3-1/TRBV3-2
ASSHGQGGQPQH
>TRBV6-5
ASSYSMVSTGELF
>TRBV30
AWSQGADVEKLF
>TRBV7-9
ASTSSGTYEQY
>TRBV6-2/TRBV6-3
ASSKGGTGGLSYEQY
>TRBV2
ASSDTTVQETQY
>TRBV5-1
ASSGLTENTEAF
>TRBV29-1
SVEDRASGSQGEQF
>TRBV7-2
ASSFVAGGINEQF
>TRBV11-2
ASSLITGKLF
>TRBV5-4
ASSFFQTSGSYEQY
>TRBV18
ASSTGLAGSSYEQY
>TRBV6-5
ASRIETGGNSPLH
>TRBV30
AWSVTPFLLTGRNSPLH
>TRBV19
ASSIVGRGQIEAF
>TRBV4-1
ASSQNAASYNEQF
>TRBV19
ASKGSGASTDTQY
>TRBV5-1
ASTPGQVNTGELF
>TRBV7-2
ASSLAGGGGHNEQF
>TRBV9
ASSVATGPGYEQY
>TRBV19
ASSMMRVRQPQH
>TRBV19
ASSPWLTSSYEQY
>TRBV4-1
ASRGTGRGTEAF
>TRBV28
ASSYYSRDYEQY
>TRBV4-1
ASSQGGQTNTGELF
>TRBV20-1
SAVSGYEQY
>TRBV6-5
ASRRLAGGQETQY
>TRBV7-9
ASSQGLAGGEQF
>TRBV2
ASSQTGVLKNIQY
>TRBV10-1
ASKSGTASENEQF
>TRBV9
ASNPGGTSGNTIY
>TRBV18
ASSPSTGLDYGYT
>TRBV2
ASTWGDPANSPLH
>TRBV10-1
ASSLQGINSPLH
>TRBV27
ASSPLTGELF